This TCR beta chain was captured by sequencing in a study of blood T cells in healthy people across ages. Study at large: There was about one barcoded beta molecule captured by template switching per two T cells.

V was shortened by 2 bases and J by 0 bases, with 12 bases between the two germline ends. Per germline, CDR1 SGDLS and CDR2 YYNGEE. The CDR3 spans 15 residues. Then a second PCR, running roughly 7 to 12 cycles, was carried out with a sample-barcoded 5' primer and a J-beta primer mix. TCRdb analysed the 5' RACE reads with MiXCR anew, one entry per CDR3 protein. The sample yields hundreds of thousands of distinct CDR3 sequences, roughly 25% seen once. These data also featured in a second study, about T cells of mothers and their children.

The receptor's source is a boy between 5 and 17 years old in good health. The chain recombines TRBV9 with TRBJ2-7; maybe TRBD2 (5 bases). Sample: blood. The CDR3, as DNA: TGTGCCAGCAGCGTGGATCCTGGGAGCTCCTACGAGCAGTACTTC. Amino acids: CASSVDPGSSYEQYF.